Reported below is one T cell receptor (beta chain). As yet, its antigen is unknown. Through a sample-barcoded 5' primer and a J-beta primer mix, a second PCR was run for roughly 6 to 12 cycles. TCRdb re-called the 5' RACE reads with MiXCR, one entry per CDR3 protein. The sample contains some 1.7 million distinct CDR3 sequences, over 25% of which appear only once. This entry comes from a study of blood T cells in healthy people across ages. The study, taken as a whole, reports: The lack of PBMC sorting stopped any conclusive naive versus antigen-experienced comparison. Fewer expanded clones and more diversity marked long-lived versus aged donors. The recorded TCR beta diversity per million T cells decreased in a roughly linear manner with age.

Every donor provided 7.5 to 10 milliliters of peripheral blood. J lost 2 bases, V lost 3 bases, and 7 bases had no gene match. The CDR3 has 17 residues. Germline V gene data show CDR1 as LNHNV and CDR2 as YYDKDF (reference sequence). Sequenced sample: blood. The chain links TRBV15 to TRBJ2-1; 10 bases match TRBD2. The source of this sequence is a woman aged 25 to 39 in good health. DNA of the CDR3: TGTGCCACCAGCAGGGGGCTAGCGGGAGTCGCCTACAATGAGCAGTTCTTC. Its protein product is CATSRGLAGVAYNEQFF.